What follows is one TCR beta chain and its context. This entry comes from a study of blood T cell repertoires in COVID-19. Study as a whole: Acute-phase and convalescent COVID-19 samples originated in the United States, Italy and Spain.

Germline lookup yields CDR1 SGHTA and CDR2 FQGNSA. Trimming pared 5 bases from V and 3 bases from J, leaving 14 bases between. The CDR3 spans 14 residues. Sequencing was performed with immunoSEQ multiplex PCR; in TCRdb, only in-frame clones are kept and a portion is missing. The sample gives tens of thousands of clones, around 90% of which show up once; over 2.5% is in the top ten. This chain joins TRBV7-2 and TRBJ2-7, with D maybe TRBD1 (6 bases). The sample was peripheral blood. The receptor was derived from a woman aged 45 to 65 with active or convalescent COVID-19. CDR3: CASSPSGTIYEQYF. The CDR3 bases are TGTGCCAGCAGCCCTTCCGGGACAATCTACGAGCAGTACTTC.